The clone carrying this T cell receptor beta chain was seen once. The antigen remains undetermined. Over chemoradiotherapy, repertoires were sampled more than once. Assay used: immunoSEQ multiplex PCR; TCRdb lists only in-frame clones, some missing. The sample carries about 29,000 clones, roughly 92% recorded once. The data were taken from a study of chemoradiotherapy in HPV16-positive cancers. Study overall: A couple of HPV16-positive patients' cells yielded candidate HPV-specific clones and common motifs.

General study points: Only two HPV16-positive patients supplied the functional HPV-specificity definition. Non-HPV-specific T cells did not expand in tumors during treatment, whereas candidate HPV-specific clones and E7-related motifs did.

The sequencing used blood, collected from a patient who underwent chemoradiotherapy. This receptor was obtained from a human donor with HPV-associated anogenital cancer.

The chain's CDR3 is CASSWGLGESTIYF. For the CDR3, the DNA is TGTGCCAGCAGCTGGGGACTTGGGGAGAGCACCATATATTTT. The V gene is TRBV7-9, the J gene TRBJ1-3; maybe TRBD1 (5 bases). V was clipped by 4 bases and J by 9 bases, with 16 bases between them. Germline CDR1 SEHNR, CDR2 FQNEAQ (reference sequence). The CDR3 loop spans 14 amino acids.